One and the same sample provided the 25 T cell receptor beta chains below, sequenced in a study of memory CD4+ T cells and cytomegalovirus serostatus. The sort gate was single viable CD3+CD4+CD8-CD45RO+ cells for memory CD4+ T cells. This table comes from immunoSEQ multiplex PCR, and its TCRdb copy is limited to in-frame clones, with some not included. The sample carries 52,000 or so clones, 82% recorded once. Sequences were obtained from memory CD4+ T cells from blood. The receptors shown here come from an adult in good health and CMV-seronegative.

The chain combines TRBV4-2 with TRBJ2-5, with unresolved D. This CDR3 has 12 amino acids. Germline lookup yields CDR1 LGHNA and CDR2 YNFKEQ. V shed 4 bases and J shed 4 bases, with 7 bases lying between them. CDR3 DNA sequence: TGTGCCAGCAGCCTCCATGGAGAGACCCAGTACTTC. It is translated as CASSLHGETQYF.

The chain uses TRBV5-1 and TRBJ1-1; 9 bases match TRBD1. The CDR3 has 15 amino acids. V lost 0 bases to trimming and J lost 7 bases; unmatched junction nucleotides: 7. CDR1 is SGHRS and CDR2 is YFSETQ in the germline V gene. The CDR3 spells CASSLVTGGMGEAFF. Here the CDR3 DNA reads TGCGCCAGCAGCTTGGTAACAGGGGGCATGGGTGAAGCTTTCTTT.

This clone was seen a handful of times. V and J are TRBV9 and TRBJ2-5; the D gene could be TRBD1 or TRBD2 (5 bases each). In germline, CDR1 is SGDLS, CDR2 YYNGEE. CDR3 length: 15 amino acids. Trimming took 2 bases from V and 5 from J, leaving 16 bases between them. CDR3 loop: CASSVMGDFGETQYF. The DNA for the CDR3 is TGTGCCAGCAGCGTTATGGGGGATTTTGGGGAGACCCAGTACTTC.

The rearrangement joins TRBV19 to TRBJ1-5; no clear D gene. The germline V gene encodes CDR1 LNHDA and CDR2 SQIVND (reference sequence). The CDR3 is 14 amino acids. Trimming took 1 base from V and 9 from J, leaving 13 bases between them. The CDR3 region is CASSIGGGPGPQHF. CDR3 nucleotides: TGTGCCAGTAGTATAGGGGGAGGGCCAGGGCCCCAGCATTTT.

The DNA of the CDR3 is TGTGCCAGCAGTGAAGGGGGGAGCGACTATGGCTACACCTTC. Translated: CASSEGGSDYGYTF. The J gene is TRBJ1-2, the V gene TRBV6-1; D might be TRBD1 (5 bases). V was pared by 1 base and J by 3 bases, with 9 bases between. CDR3 size: 14 residues. The germline V gene has CDR1 MNHNS and CDR2 SASEGT.

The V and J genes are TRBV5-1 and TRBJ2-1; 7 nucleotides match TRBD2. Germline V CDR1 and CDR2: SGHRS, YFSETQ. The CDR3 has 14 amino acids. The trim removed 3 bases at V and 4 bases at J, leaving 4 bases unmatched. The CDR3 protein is CASSSGEGYNEQFF. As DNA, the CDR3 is TGCGCCAGCAGCTCCGGGGAGGGGTACAATGAGCAGTTCTTC.

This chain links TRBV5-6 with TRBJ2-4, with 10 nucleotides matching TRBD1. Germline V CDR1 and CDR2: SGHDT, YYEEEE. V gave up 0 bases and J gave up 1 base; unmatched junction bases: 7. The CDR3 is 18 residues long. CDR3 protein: CASSLGQGAFGAKNIQYF. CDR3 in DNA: TGTGCCAGCAGCTTGGGACAGGGGGCATTCGGGGCCAAAAACATTCAGTACTTC.

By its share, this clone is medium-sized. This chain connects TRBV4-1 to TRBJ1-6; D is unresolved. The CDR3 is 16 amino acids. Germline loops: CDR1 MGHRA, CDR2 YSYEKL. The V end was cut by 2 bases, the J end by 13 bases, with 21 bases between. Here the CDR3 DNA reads TGCGCCAGCAGCCAAAGACAAACCTTGACCCCCCGGCCCCTCCACTTT. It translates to CASSQRQTLTPRPLHF.

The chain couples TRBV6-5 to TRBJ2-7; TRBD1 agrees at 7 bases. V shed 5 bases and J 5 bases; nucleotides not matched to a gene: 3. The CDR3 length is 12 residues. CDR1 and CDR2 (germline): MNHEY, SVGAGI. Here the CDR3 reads CASSPQGNEQYF. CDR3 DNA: TGTGCCAGCAGTCCACAGGGGAACGAGCAGTACTTC.

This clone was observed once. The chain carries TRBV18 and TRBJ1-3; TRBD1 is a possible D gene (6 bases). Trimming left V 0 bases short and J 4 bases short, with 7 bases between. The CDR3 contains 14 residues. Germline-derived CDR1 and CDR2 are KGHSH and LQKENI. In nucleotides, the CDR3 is TGTGCCAGCTCACCACCGGGACAAGGAAACACCATATATTTT. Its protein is CASSPPGQGNTIYF.

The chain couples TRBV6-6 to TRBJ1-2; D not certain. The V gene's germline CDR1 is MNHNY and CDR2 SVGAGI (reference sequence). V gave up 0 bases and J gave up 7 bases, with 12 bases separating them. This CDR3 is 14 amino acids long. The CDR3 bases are TGTGCCAGCAGTTACTCGACCGGGCCTAGTGGCTACACCTTC. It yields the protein CASSYSTGPSGYTF.

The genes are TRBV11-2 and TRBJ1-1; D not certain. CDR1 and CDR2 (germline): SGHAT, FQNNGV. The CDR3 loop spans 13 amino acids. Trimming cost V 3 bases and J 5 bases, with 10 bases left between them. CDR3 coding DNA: TGTGCCAGCAGCTTTGGTCGGGAAACTGAAGCTTTCTTT. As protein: CASSFGRETEAFF.

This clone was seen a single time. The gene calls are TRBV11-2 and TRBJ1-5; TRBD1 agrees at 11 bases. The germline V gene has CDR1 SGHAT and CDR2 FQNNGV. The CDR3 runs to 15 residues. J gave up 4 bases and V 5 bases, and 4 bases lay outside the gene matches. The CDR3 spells CASSVGTGGNQPQHF. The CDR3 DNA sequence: TGTGCCAGCAGCGTAGGGACAGGGGGGAATCAGCCCCAGCATTTT.

CDR3 nucleotide sequence: TGTGCCAGCAGTTCCGTGGAGGGTATGAACACTGAAGCTTTCTTT. It is translated as CASSSVEGMNTEAFF. V is TRBV28 and J is TRBJ1-1, with no clear D. The V and J ends lost 4 bases and 0 bases respectively, with 12 bases between them. The CDR3 covers 15 residues. Germline CDR1 and CDR2: MDHEN and SYDVKM.

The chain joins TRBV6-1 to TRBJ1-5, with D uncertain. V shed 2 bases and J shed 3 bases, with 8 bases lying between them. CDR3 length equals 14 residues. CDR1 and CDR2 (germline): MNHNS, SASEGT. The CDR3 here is CASSERRVNQPQHF. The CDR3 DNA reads TGTGCCAGCAGTGAAAGACGGGTCAATCAGCCCCAGCATTTT.

CDR3 loop: CASSLHTSPETQYF. The CDR3 DNA sequence: TGCGCCAGCAGCTTACATACTAGTCCGGAGACCCAGTACTTC. The rearrangement links TRBV5-1 to TRBJ2-5, with D possibly being TRBD2 (5 bases). V lost 2 bases and J 5 bases, leaving 13 bases between the germline ends. The germline gives CDR1 SGHRS, CDR2 YFSETQ. The CDR3 extends over 14 amino acids.

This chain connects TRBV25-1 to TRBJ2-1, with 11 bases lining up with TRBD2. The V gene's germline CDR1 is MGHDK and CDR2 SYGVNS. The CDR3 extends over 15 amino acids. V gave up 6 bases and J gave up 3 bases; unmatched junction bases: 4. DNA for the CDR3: TGTGCCAGCAGGGGTGGGACTAGCGGCTACAATGAGCAGTTCTTC. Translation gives CASRGGTSGYNEQFF.

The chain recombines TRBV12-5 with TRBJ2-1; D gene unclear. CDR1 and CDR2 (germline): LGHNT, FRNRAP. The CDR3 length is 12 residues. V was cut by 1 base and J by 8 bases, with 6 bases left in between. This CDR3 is CASGLGWDEQFF. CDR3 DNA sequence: TGTGCTAGTGGTTTGGGGTGGGATGAGCAGTTCTTC.

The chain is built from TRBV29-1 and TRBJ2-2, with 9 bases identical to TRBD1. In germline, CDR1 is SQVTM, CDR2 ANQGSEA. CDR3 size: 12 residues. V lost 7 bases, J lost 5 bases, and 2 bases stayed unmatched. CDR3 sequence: CSAGQGTGELFF. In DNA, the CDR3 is TGCAGCGCGGGACAGGGTACCGGGGAGCTGTTTTTT.

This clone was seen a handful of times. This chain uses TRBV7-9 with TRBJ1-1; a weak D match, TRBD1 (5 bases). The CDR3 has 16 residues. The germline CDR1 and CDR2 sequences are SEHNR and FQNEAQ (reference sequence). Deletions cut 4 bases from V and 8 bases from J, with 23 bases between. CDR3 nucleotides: TGTGCCAGCAGCTCTCCCCTGGGCAGGGTGAAGCAAGAAGCTTTCTTT. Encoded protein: CASSSPLGRVKQEAFF. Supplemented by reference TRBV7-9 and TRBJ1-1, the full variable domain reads DTGVSQNPRHKITKRGQNVTFRCDPISEHNRLYWYRQTLGQGPEFLTYFQNEAQLEKSRLLSDRFSAERPKGSFSTLEIQRTEQGDSAMYLCASSSPLGRVKQEAFFGQGTRLTVV.

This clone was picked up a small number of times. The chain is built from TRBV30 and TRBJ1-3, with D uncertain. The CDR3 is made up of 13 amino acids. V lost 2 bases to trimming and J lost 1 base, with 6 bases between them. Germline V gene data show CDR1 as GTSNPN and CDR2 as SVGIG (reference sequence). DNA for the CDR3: TGTGCCTGGAGTAGGTCTTCTGGAAACACCATATATTTT. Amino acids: CAWSRSSGNTIYF. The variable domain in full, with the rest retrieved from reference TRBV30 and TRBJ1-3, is SQTIHQWPATLVQPVGSPLSLECTVEGTSNPNLYWYRQAAGRGLQLLFYSVGIGQISSEVPQNLSASRPQDRQFILSSKKLLLSDSGFYLCAWSRSSGNTIYFGEGSWLTVV.

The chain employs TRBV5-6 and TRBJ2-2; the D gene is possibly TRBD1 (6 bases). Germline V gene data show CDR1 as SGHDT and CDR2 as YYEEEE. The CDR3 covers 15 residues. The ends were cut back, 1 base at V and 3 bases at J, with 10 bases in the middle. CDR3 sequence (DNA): TGTGCCAGCAGCTTGACAGGGACCTACACCGGGGAGCTGTTTTTT. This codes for CASSLTGTYTGELFF.

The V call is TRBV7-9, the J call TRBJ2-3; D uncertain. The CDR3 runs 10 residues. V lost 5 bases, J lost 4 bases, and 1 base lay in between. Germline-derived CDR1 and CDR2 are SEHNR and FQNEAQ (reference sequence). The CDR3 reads CASSADTQYF. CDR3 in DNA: TGTGCCAGCAGCGCAGATACGCAGTATTTT.

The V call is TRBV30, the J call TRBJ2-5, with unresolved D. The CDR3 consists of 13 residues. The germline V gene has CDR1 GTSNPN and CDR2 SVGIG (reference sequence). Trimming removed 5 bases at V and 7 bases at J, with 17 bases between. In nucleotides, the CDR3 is TGTGCCTGGCAGAGTGTACGGGTTGGGACCCAGTACTTC. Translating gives CAWQSVRVGTQYF. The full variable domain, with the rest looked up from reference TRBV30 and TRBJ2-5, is SQTIHQWPATLVQPVGSPLSLECTVEGTSNPNLYWYRQAAGRGLQLLFYSVGIGQISSEVPQNLSASRPQDRQFILSSKKLLLSDSGFYLCAWQSVRVGTQYFGPGTRLLVL.

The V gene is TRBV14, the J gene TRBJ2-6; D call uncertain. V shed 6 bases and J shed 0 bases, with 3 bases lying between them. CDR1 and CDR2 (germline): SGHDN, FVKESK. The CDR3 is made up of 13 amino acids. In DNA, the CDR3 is TGTGCCAGCAGTCCCTCTGGGGCCAACGTCCTGACTTTC. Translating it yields CASSPSGANVLTF.